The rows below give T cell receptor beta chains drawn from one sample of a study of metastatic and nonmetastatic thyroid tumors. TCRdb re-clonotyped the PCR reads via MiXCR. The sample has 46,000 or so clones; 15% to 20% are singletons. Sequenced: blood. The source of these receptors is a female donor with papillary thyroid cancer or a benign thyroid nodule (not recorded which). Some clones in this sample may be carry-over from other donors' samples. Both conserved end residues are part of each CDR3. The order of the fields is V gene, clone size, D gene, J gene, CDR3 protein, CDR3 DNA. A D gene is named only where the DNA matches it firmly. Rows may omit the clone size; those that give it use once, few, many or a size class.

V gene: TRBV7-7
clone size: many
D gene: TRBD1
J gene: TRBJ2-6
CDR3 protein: CASSGTGGISGANVLTF
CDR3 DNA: TGTGCTAGCAGCGGGACAGGGGGGATTTCTGGGGCCAACGTCCTGACTTTC

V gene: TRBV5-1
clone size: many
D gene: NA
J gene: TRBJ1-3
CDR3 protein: CASSLGLTGNTIYF
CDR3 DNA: TGCGCCAGCAGCTTGGGACTCACTGGAAACACCATATATTTT

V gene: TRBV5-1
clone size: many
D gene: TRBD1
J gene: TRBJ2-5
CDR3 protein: CASRERQGARETQYF
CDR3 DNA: TGCGCCAGCAGAGAGAGACAGGGGGCGCGGGAGACCCAGTACTTC

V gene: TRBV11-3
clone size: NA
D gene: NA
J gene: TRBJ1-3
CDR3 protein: CASSLEGFSGKTIYF
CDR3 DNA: TGTGCCAGCAGCTTAGAGGGGTTCTCTGGAAAAACCATATATTTT

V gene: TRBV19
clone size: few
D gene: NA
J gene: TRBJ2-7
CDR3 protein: CASSRAYEQYF
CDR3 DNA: TGTGCCAGTAGTAGAGCCTACGAGCAGTACTTC

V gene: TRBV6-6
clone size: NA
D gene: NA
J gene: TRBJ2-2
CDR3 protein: CASSYTGPWETGELFF
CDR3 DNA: TGTGCCAGCAGTTACACTGGACCTTGGGAAACCGGGGAGCTGTTTTTT

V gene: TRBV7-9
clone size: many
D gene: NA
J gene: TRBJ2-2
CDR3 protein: CASGTKNHGELFF
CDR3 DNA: TGTGCCAGCGGGACCAAGAACCACGGGGAGCTGTTTTTT

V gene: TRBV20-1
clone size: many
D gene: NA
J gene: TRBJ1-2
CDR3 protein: CSARGFGGRLGYTF
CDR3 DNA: TGCAGTGCTAGGGGTTTCGGGGGGCGTTTGGGCTACACCTTC

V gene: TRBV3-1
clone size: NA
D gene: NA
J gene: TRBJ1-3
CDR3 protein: CASSKTVTGNTIYF
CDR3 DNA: TGTGCCAGCAGCAAGACAGTGACTGGAAACACCATATATTTT

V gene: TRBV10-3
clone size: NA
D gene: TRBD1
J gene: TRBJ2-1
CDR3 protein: CAISEGQGRDNEQFF
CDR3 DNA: TGTGCCATCAGTGAGGGACAGGGTCGCGACAATGAGCAGTTCTTC

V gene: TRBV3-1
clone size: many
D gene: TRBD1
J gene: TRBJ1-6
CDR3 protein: CASRRGQSSYNSPLHF
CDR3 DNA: TGTGCCAGCCGGCGGGGACAGAGCTCCTATAATTCACCCCTCCACTTT

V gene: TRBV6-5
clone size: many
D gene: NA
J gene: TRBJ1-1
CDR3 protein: CASSYSVGGVNTEAFF
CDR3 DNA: TGTGCCAGCAGTTACTCGGTAGGGGGGGTGAACACTGAAGCTTTCTTT

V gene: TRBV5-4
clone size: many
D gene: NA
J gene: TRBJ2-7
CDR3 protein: CASSPGSYEQYF
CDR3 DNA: TGTGCCAGCAGCCCTGGGTCCTACGAGCAGTACTTC

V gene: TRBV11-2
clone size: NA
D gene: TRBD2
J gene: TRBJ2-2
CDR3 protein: CACSLKVLAGVRTGELFF
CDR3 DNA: TGTGCCTGCAGCTTAAAGGTTCTAGCGGGAGTCAGGACCGGGGAGCTGTTTTTT

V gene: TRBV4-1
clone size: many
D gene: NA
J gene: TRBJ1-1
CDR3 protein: CASSQEIGGGTEAFF
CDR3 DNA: TGCGCCAGCAGCCAAGAAATTGGGGGGGGCACTGAAGCTTTCTTT

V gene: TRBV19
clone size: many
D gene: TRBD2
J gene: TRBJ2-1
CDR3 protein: CASSITSGGSSYNEQFF
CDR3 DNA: TGTGCCAGTAGTATAACTAGCGGGGGGAGCTCCTACAATGAGCAGTTCTTC

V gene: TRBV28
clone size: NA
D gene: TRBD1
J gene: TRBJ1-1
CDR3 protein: CASSSPGGNTEAFF
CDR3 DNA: TGTGCCAGCAGTTCCCCAGGGGGCAACACTGAAGCTTTCTTT

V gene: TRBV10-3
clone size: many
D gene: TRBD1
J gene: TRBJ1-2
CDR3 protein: CAISEWTGADGYTF
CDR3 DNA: TGTGCCATCAGTGAATGGACAGGGGCGGATGGCTACACCTTC

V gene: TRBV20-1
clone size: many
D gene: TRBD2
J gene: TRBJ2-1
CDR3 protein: CSVSSGIYNEQFF
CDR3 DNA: TGCAGTGTTTCTAGCGGGATCTACAATGAGCAGTTCTTC

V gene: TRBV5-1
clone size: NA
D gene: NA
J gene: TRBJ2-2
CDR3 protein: CASRPRETGVLFF
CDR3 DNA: TGCGCCAGCAGGCCGAGGGAGACCGGGGTGCTGTTTTTT

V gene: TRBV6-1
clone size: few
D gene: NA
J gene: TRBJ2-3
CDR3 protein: CASSGTGESYTQYF
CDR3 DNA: TGTGCCAGCAGTGGTACGGGAGAGTCTTATACGCAGTATTTT

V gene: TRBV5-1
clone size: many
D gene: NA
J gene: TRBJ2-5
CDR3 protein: CASSLTGLQETQYF
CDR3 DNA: TGCGCCAGCAGCTTGACAGGGCTCCAAGAGACCCAGTACTTC

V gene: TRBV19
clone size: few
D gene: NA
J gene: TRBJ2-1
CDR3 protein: CASSFGLQAEQFF
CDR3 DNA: TGTGCCAGTAGTTTTGGCCTGCAGGCCGAGCAGTTCTTC

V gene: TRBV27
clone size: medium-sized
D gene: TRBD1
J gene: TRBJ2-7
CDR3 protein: CASHQGANSYEQYF
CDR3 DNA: TGTGCCAGCCATCAGGGGGCTAACAGCTACGAGCAGTACTTC

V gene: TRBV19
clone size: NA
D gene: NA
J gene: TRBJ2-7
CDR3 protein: CATAPTGTGSYEQYF
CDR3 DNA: TGTGCCACCGCCCCAACCGGTACAGGGTCCTACGAGCAGTACTTC

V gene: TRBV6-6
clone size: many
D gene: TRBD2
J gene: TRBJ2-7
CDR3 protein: CASRLDGTSGRFSREQYF
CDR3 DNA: TGTGCCAGCAGACTCGACGGGACTAGCGGGAGGTTTAGTCGCGAGCAGTACTTC

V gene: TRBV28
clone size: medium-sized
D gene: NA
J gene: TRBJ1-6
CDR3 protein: CASSLPRGQLDSPLHF
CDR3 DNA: TGTGCCAGCAGTTTACCCAGAGGACAGCTCGATTCACCCCTCCACTTT

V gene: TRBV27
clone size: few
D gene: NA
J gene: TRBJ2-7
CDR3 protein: CASSLQRKVTTDEQYF
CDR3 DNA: TGTGCCAGCAGTTTACAGCGGAAGGTTACAACGGACGAGCAGTACTTC

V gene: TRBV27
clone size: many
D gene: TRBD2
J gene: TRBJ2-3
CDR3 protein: CASSPGLAGGTDTQYF
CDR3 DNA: TGTGCCAGCAGTCCTGGACTAGCGGGAGGCACAGATACGCAGTATTTT

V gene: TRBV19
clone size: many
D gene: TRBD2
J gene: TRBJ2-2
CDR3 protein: CATKLAGGHTGELFF
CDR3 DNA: TGTGCGACTAAACTAGCGGGAGGGCACACCGGGGAGCTGTTTTTT

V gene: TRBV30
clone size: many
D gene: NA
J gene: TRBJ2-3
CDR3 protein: CAWSRGGATDTQYF
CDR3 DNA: TGTGCCTGGAGTCGAGGAGGTGCGACAGATACGCAGTATTTT

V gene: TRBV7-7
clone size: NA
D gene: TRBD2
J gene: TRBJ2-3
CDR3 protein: CASSLGLAAQLRDTQYF
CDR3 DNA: TGTGCCAGCAGCCTAGGGCTAGCGGCCCAACTAAGGGATACGCAGTATTTT

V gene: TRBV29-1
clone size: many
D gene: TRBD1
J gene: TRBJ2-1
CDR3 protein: CSVSGTVNRGQFF
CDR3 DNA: TGCAGCGTCTCCGGGACAGTAAATCGCGGGCAGTTCTTC

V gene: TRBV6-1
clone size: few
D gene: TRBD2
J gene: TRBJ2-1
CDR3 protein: CASSLRGAGERNEQFF
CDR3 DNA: TGTGCCAGCAGCCTTCGGGGAGCGGGAGAACGCAATGAGCAGTTCTTC

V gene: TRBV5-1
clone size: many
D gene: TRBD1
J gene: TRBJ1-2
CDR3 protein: CASSSPDRANWLAGYTF
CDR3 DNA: TGCGCCAGCAGCTCCCCGGACAGGGCGAACTGGTTGGCCGGCTACACCTTC

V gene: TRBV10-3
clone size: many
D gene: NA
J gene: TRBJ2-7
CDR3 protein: CAITRDPSYEQYF
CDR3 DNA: TGTGCCATCACCCGGGACCCGTCCTACGAGCAGTACTTC

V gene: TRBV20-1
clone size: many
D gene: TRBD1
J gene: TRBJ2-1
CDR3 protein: CSARPGTGDAGEQFF
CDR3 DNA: TGCAGTGCTAGACCCGGGACAGGGGATGCCGGTGAGCAGTTCTTC

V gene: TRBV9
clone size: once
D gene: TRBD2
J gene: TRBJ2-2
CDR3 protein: CASGGWAGVGELFF
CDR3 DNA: TGTGCCTCGGGTGGATGGGCGGGAGTCGGGGAGCTGTTTTTT

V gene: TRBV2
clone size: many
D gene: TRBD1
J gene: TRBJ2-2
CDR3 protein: CASGTAHRSGELFF
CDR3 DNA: TGTGCCAGCGGGACAGCCCACAGGTCCGGGGAGCTGTTTTTT

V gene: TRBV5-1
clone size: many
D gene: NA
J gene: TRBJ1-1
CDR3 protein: CASSSLGGLDTEAFF
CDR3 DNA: TGCGCCAGCAGCTCCCTGGGGGGCCTGGACACTGAAGCTTTCTTT

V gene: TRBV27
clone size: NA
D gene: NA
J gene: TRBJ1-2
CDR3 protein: CATSPDRGGNYGYTF
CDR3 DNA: TGTGCAACAAGCCCTGACAGAGGGGGTAACTATGGCTACACATTC

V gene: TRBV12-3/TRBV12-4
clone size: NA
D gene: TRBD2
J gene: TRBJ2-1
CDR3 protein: CASRIAGIGNEQFF
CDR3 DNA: TGTGCCAGCAGGATAGCGGGAATAGGCAATGAGCAGTTCTTC

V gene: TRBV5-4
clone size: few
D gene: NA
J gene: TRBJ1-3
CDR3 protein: CASSLSGSGNTIYF
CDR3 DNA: TGTGCCAGCAGCTTGTCGGGCTCTGGAAACACCATATATTTT